The clone carrying this TCR beta chain was picked up one time. Its antigen is currently unknown. From germline, CDR1 is SGHRS and CDR2 YFSETQ. With V trimmed by 1 base and J by 5 bases, 4 bases remained unmatched. This CDR3 has 14 residues. The data were obtained in a study of Ad26.COV2.S vaccination and SARS-CoV-2 variants. Indicated treatment: roughly 20 received Ad26.COV2.S at low or high dose, single or two shots; a few received placebo; per-sample allocation not given. It was on day 63 after the first vaccine or placebo injection that samples were taken. A Boston adult aged 18-55 years was the donor. TCRdb keeps only in-frame clones here, not all; method: immunoSEQ multiplex PCR. The sample consists of 300,000 to 400,000 clones, around 84% of them appearing once. Findings and caveats of the study: Substantial breadth in spike-specific CD8+ and CD4+ T cell responses was reportedly seen after vaccination. People given the vaccine had a wider spike-specific TCR breadth than placebo recipients did. Across vaccine and placebo recipients, the breadth of non-spike TCRs was similar.

The receptor comes from a person aged 18-65 years who received the Ad26.COV2.S COVID-19 vaccine or a placebo. The rearrangement joins TRBV5-1 to TRBJ2-3; 7 bases match TRBD2. The sample was peripheral blood, taken in a trial of Ad26.COV2.S vaccine versus placebo. CDR3 sequence: CASSLYGGGDTQYF. For the CDR3, the DNA is TGCGCCAGCAGCTTGTACGGCGGGGGAGATACGCAGTATTTT.